This T cell receptor (beta chain) was retrieved from a study of T cell responses to AZD1222 COVID-19 vaccine. Study observations and caveats: None of the repertoires were sampled until the peak T cell response had passed. Among AZD1222 vaccinees, only five to seven were seropositive at baseline. The donor group comprised mostly white British people and more females; the analysis possibly underestimated clonal diversity. Reports indicate that nearly half of spike-specific TCRs are directed at unmutated variant regions.

To note about this clone: Its antigen is as yet unknown.

CDR1 and CDR2 from the germline V gene are ENHRY and SYGVKD. The CDR3 spans 14 residues. Trimming took 1 base from V and 10 from J; bases not matched to a gene: 7. Profiled with immunoSEQ multiplex PCR; TCRdb holds only in-frame clones, not every one. The sample includes fewer than 120,000 clones, roughly 90% of them seen just once. Material: peripheral blood, obtained 28 days after the second AZD1222 dose. This sequence joins TRBV10-3 and TRBJ2-1, with 7 bases that match TRBD1. The receptor was isolated from an adult who received the AZD1222 COVID-19 vaccine. The CDR3 DNA reads TGTGCCATCAGTGAGTTTCCCGGGACAGCCGAGCAGTTCTTC. This translates into CAISEFPGTAEQFF.